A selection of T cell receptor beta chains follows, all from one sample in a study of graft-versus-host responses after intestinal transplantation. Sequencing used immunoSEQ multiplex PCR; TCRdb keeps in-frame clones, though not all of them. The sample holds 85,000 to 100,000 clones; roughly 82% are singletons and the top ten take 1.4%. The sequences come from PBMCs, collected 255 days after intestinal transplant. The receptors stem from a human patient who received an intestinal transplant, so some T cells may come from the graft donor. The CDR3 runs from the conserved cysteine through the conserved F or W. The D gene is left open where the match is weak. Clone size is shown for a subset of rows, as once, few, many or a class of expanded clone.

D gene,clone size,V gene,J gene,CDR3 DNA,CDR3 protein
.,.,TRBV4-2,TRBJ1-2,TGTGCCAGCAGCCTCCTTGGGGGGGAGCTGCGGGGCTACACCTTC,CASSLLGGELRGYTF
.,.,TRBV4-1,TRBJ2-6,TGCGCCAGCAGCCAAGCCCCCTCTGGGGCCAACGTCCTGACTTTC,CASSQAPSGANVLTF
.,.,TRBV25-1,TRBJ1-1,TGTGCCAGCAGCTACGGGAACACTGAAGCTTTCTTT,CASSYGNTEAFF
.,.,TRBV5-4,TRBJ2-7,TGTGCCAGCAGCTTGGTGGCAGGGGAGGCATCCTACGAGCAGTACTTC,CASSLVAGEASYEQYF
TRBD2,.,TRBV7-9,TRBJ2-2,TGTGCCAGCAGCTCCCGACTAGCGGGAACCGGGGAGCTGTTTTTT,CASSSRLAGTGELFF
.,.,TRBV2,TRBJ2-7,TGTGCCAGCGTGGCGGGCTCCTACGAGCAGTACTTC,CASVAGSYEQYF
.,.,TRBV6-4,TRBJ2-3,TGTGCCAGCAGTCCAGGACACCACACAGATACGCAGTATTTT,CASSPGHHTDTQYF
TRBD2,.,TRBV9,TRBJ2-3,TGTGCCAGCAGCGTCAACCCCCGGGACGGGGGGGCCCTCACAGATACGCAGTATTTT,CASSVNPRDGGALTDTQYF
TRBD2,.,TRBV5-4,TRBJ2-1,TGTGCCAGCAGCGGTAGCGGGGGGATCTACAATGAGCAGTTCTTC,CASSGSGGIYNEQFF
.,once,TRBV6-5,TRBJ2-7,TGTGCCAGCAGTGTTACGCTAGTTGGCTACGAGCAGTACTTC,CASSVTLVGYEQYF
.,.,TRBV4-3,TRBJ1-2,TGCGCCAGCAGCCCCCGGCAGGGAGCTGTTGGCTACACCTTC,CASSPRQGAVGYTF
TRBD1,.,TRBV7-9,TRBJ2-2,TGTGCCAGCAGCTTAGCGGTCCAGGGGGCGAGCGGGGAGCTGTTTTTT,CASSLAVQGASGELFF
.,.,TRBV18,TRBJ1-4,TGTGCCAGCTCCCCTGGACAGCCAACTAATGAAAAACTGTTTTTT,CASSPGQPTNEKLFF
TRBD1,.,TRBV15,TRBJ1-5,TGTGCCACAGCCGATTCGGGACAGGGCCAGCCCCAGCATTTT,CATADSGQGQPQHF
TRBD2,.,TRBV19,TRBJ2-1,TGTGCCACTAAGGGTCTCGCGGGAGTCAGCGATGAGCAGTTCTTC,CATKGLAGVSDEQFF
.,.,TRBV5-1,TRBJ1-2,TGCGCCAGCAGCTTGTTTCCGGGGGAAGGGGACTATGGCTACACCTTC,CASSLFPGEGDYGYTF
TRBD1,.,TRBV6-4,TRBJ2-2,TGTGCCAGCAGTGACGGGACAGGGGGCACCGGGGAGCTGTTTTTT,CASSDGTGGTGELFF
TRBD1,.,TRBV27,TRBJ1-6,TGTGCCAGCAGTTTGGGTGACAGGGGGTCATCACCCCTCCACTTT,CASSLGDRGSSPLHF
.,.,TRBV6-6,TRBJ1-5,TGTGCCAGCACCGACCATAGCAATCAGCCCCAGCATTTT,CASTDHSNQPQHF
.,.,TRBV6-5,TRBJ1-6,TGTGCCAGCAGTTACTTTAAGGTGAATTCACCCCTCCACTTT,CASSYFKVNSPLHF
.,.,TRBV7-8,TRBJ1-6,TGTGCCAGCAGCTATCCTCAGGGGCTTGATTCACCCCTCCACTTT,CASSYPQGLDSPLHF
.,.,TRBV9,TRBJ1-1,TGTGCCAGCAGCGTATACCGGGACACCCTAACGGCTGAAGCTTTCTTT,CASSVYRDTLTAEAFF
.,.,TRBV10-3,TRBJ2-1,TGTGCCATCAAGATACCAGGGGCCAATGAGCAGTTCTTC,CAIKIPGANEQFF
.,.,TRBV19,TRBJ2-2,TGTGCCAGTAACAGGGCGAACACCGGGGAGCTGTTTTTT,CASNRANTGELFF
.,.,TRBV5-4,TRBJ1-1,TGTGCCAGCAGCTTGGTGGACCCGAACACTGAAGCTTTCTTT,CASSLVDPNTEAFF
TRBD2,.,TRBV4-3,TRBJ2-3,TGCGCCAGCAGCCAAGGGCTAGCGGGCACAGATACGCAGTATTTT,CASSQGLAGTDTQYF
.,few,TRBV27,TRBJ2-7,TGTGCCAGCAGTTATATGGCGGGTTACGAGCAGTACTTC,CASSYMAGYEQYF
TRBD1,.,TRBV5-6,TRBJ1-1,TGTGCCAGCAGGAGGGGGCAAACTGAAGCTTTCTTT,CASRRGQTEAFF
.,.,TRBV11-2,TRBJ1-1,TGTGCCAGCAGCCTTTCGAACACTGAAGCTTTCTTT,CASSLSNTEAFF
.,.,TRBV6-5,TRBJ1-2,TGTGCCAGCAGTTACTCCAGGGACCCGATTTATGGCTACACCTTC,CASSYSRDPIYGYTF
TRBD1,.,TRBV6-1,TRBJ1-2,TGTGCCAGCAGTGAGGCAGGGGGCCATGGCTACACCTTC,CASSEAGGHGYTF
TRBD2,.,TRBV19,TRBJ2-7,TGTGCCAGTAGTATCCAAGCGGGAGGAAACGAGCAGTACTTC,CASSIQAGGNEQYF
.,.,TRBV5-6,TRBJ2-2,TGTGCCAGCACCATTGCGGGGTCCACCGGGGAGCTGTTTTTT,CASTIAGSTGELFF
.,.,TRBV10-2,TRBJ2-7,TGCGCCAGCAGGGACAGAACCTACGAGCAGTACTTC,CASRDRTYEQYF
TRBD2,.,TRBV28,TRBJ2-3,TGTGCCAGCAGTTTATGGATGGGGGAGGGGATAGCAGATACGCAGTATTTT,CASSLWMGEGIADTQYF
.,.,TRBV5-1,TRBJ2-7,TGCGCCAGCAGCTCCGGGACCGCTAATCGATACTACGAGCAGTACTTC,CASSSGTANRYYEQYF
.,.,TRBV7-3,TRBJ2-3,TGTGCCAGCAGGCCTCACGGGGAATCTGATACGCAGTATTTT,CASRPHGESDTQYF
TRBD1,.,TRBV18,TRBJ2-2,TGTGCCAGCTCACCCCAACAGGGGGCCGGTACCGGGGAGCTGTTTTTT,CASSPQQGAGTGELFF
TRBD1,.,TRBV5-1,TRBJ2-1,TGCGCCAGCAGCCTCGACTGGGACAGACTAAATGAGCAGTTCTTC,CASSLDWDRLNEQFF
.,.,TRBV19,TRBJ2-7,TGTGCCAGTAGCCGACAGGGAGGAGACGAGCAGTACTTC,CASSRQGGDEQYF
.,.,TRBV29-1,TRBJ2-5,TGCAGCGTTGTGGGGGTATTAGAAGAGACCCAGTACTTC,CSVVGVLEETQYF
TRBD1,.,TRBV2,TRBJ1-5,TGTGCCAGCAGTGAAGCCGAAGGGGGCCATCGTCAGCCCCAGCATTTT,CASSEAEGGHRQPQHF
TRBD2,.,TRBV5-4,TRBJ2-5,TGTGCCAGCAGCTATAGCGGGGGGGGAGAGACCCAGTACTTC,CASSYSGGGETQYF
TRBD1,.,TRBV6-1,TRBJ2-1,TGTGCCAGCAGTGAACTGGGGACAGAATACAATGAGCAGTTCTTC,CASSELGTEYNEQFF
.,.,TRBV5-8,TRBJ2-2,TGTGCCAGCAGCCGGGAACTCACCGGGGAGCTGTTTTTT,CASSRELTGELFF
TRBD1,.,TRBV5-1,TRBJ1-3,TGCGCCAGCAGCTTGGGGCAGGGGGCTGGAAACACCATATATTTT,CASSLGQGAGNTIYF
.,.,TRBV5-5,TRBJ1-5,TGTGCCAGCAGCTTGCGAGGGAATAGCAATCAGCCCCAGCATTTT,CASSLRGNSNQPQHF
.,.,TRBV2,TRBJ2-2,TGTGCCAGCAGTGGGAGGACCGGGGAGCTGTTTTTT,CASSGRTGELFF
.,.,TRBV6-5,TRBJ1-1,TGTGCCAGCAGTTACTCGCAGAACACTGAAGCTTTCTTT,CASSYSQNTEAFF
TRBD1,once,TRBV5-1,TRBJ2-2,TGCGCCAGCAGTTTTCAGGGGGCCAACACCGGGGAGCTGTTTTTT,CASSFQGANTGELFF
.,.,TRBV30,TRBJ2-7,TGTGCCTGGAGTGAAAGGGCCCACGAGCAGTACTTC,CAWSERAHEQYF
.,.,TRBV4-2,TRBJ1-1,TGTGCCAGCAGCCCGGGACATCTGAACACTGAAGCTTTCTTT,CASSPGHLNTEAFF
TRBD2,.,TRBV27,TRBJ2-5,TGTGCCAGCAGGGCGTTAGCGGGGTACGGAGAGACCCAGTACTTC,CASRALAGYGETQYF
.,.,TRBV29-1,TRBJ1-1,TGCAGCGCGAAACAGGGAGGGAACACTGAAGCTTTCTTT,CSAKQGGNTEAFF
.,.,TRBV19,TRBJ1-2,TGTGCCAGTATCCCACAGGGAGGCTATGGCTACACCTTC,CASIPQGGYGYTF